This T cell receptor (beta chain) stems from a study of blood T cell repertoires in COVID-19. Study summary: T cells, B-cell-depleted T cells, or PBMCs provided the cDNA or gDNA that served as material.

V gave up 7 bases and J gave up 6 bases, with 10 bases separating them. Germline V gene data show CDR1 as SGHAT and CDR2 as FQNNGV. This CDR3 contains 12 residues. Produced via immunoSEQ multiplex PCR; TCRdb's table is partial and in-frame only. This table holds over 120,000 clones, about 80% found once. The chain couples TRBV11-2 to TRBJ2-1, with D maybe TRBD1 (5 bases). Sequences were obtained from peripheral blood. This receptor was identified in a woman older than 75 with acute or convalescent COVID-19. CDR3 amino acids: CASTEGVNEQFF. CDR3 nucleotides: TGTGCCAGCACCGAAGGGGTCAATGAGCAGTTCTTC. The full variable domain, rest sourced from reference TRBV11-2 and TRBJ2-1, is EAGVAQSPRYKIIEKRQSVAFWCNPISGHATLYWYQQILGQGPKLLIQFQNNGVVDDSQLPKDRFSAERLKGVDSTLKIQPAKLEDSAVYLCASTEGVNEQFFGPGTRLTVL.